The 24 T cell receptor beta chains in this list originate from one sample, sequenced in a study of T cell repertoires in cytomegalovirus infection. TCRdb re-analysed the reads in MiXCR, keeping a single row per CDR3 protein. The sample includes about 360,000 distinct CDR3 sequences, roughly 18% of them seen just once. Input material: PBMCs. The receptors were sampled from a human donor in good health (CMV status not recorded). Some clones in this sample may be carry-over from other donors' samples.

This chain joins TRBV10-3 and TRBJ2-1; 8 nucleotides line up with TRBD2. The J segment lost 9 bases and the V segment lost 4 bases, leaving 11 bases of the junction unmatched. The CDR3 spans 15 residues. The germline V gene encodes CDR1 ENHRY and CDR2 SYGVKD. The CDR3 region has the DNA TGTGCCATCAGTGCCAAGGGACTAGTAATCAGTGAGCAGTTCTTC. It is translated as CAISAKGLVISEQFF.

This chain connects TRBV18 to TRBJ1-4; possibly TRBD1 for D (6 bases). Per germline, CDR1 KGHSH and CDR2 LQKENI. The CDR3 has 14 amino acids. Trimming removed 6 bases at V and 8 bases at J, with 16 bases between. CDR3 protein: CASSPNRAEEKLFF. In nucleotides, the CDR3 is TGTGCCAGCTCGCCGAACAGGGCGGAGGAAAAACTGTTTTTT.

The chain couples TRBV7-9 to TRBJ2-7; 12 bases map to TRBD2. V shed 4 bases and J 7 bases; nucleotides not matched to a gene: 8. The CDR3 totals 15 residues. CDR1 and CDR2 (germline): SEHNR, FQNEAQ (reference sequence). The CDR3 bases are TGTGCCAGCAGCTCGAGACTAGCGGGAGACGGAGAGCAGTACTTC. As protein: CASSSRLAGDGEQYF.

This clonotype occurred a few times. The genes are TRBV19 and TRBJ1-1; 7 bases are shared with TRBD1. The CDR3 is 14 residues long. The V segment lost 10 bases and the J segment 4 bases; nucleotides outside the gene matches: 12. Germline CDR1 and CDR2: LNHDA and SQIVND (reference sequence). This CDR3 is CATHDRVGGTEAFF. The CDR3 nucleotides read TGTGCCACCCACGACAGGGTTGGTGGCACTGAAGCTTTCTTT. The full variable domain, in which reference TRBV19 and TRBJ1-1 provide the parts outside the CDR3, is DGGITQSPKYLFRKEGQNVTLSCEQNLNHDAMYWYRQDPGQGLRLIYYSQIVNDFQKGDIAEGYSVSREKKESFPLTVTSAQKNPTAFYLCATHDRVGGTEAFFGQGTRLTVV.

This clonotype was observed many times. The chain couples TRBV7-2 to TRBJ2-1; D is unresolved. V was clipped by 0 bases and J by 9 bases, with 9 bases between them. The germline V gene encodes CDR1 SGHTA and CDR2 FQGNSA. The CDR3 extends over 13 amino acids. CDR3 region: CASSLAWRSEQFF. In nucleotides, the CDR3 is TGTGCCAGCAGCTTAGCATGGCGGAGTGAGCAGTTCTTC.

This chain links TRBV7-2 with TRBJ2-1; D ambiguous. With 1 base removed from V and 7 bases from J, the gap between germline ends came to 8 bases. The germline V gene has CDR1 SGHTA and CDR2 FQGNSA. The CDR3 has 13 amino acids. The CDR3 DNA reads as TGTGCCAGCAGCTTAGGATTATTTAATGAGCAGTTCTTC. Its translation is CASSLGLFNEQFF.

This clonotype was counted a few times. V is TRBV19 and J is TRBJ1-3, with no clear D. CDR3 size: 14 residues. V shed 1 base and J shed 3 bases, with 7 bases lying between them. Germline values: CDR1 LNHDA, CDR2 SQIVND (reference sequence). This CDR3 reads CASSIAGFGNTIYF. In DNA form, the CDR3 reads TGTGCCAGTAGTATAGCGGGTTTTGGAAACACCATATATTTT.

Many counts were recorded for this clonotype. The chain uses TRBV12-3 or TRBV12-4 and TRBJ2-5, with D unresolved. The CDR3 covers 14 residues. Trimming removed 4 bases at V and 2 bases at J, with 11 bases between. The CDR3 spells CASSSRHSQETQYF. The CDR3 DNA sequence: TGTGCCAGCAGTTCCCGACACTCTCAAGAGACCCAGTACTTC.

The chain carries TRBV18 and TRBJ2-3, with a possible D match to TRBD1 (6 bases). Germline V gene data show CDR1 as KGHSH and CDR2 as LQKENI. The CDR3 totals 16 residues. Between the trimmed V and J ends, which lost 5 bases and 0 bases, there was a span of 15 bases. The CDR3 region is CASSKNTGLSTDTQYF. CDR3 bases: TGTGCCAGCTCAAAAAATACAGGGCTCAGCACAGATACGCAGTATTTT.

The rearrangement links TRBV19 to TRBJ2-1; 7 positions match TRBD2. The CDR3 consists of 16 residues. The germline gives CDR1 LNHDA, CDR2 SQIVND (reference sequence). The J segment lost 0 bases and the V segment lost 2 bases, leaving 4 bases of the junction unmatched. This CDR3 reads CASSILAGHSYNEQFF. The CDR3 DNA is TGTGCCAGTAGTATATTAGCGGGTCACTCCTACAATGAGCAGTTCTTC.

This clonotype was detected many times. The chain is built from TRBV7-9 and TRBJ2-7; D not certain. From germline, CDR1 is SEHNR and CDR2 FQNEAQ (reference sequence). CDR3 size: 13 residues. V shed 4 bases and J shed 0 bases, with 7 bases lying between them. The CDR3 region has the DNA TGTGCCAGCAGCTCCGGAAGCTCCTACGAGCAGTACTTC. This codes for CASSSGSSYEQYF. Based on the CDR3 plus reference TRBV7-9 and TRBJ2-7, the full variable domain is DTGVSQNPRHKITKRGQNVTFRCDPISEHNRLYWYRQTLGQGPEFLTYFQNEAQLEKSRLLSDRFSAERPKGSFSTLEIQRTEQGDSAMYLCASSSGSSYEQYFGPGTRLTVT.

This clonotype was found many times. The genes are TRBV7-2 and TRBJ1-2, with TRBD1 identical over 8 bases. Losses at the gene ends were 2 bases for V and 3 bases for J; bases not matched to a gene: 2. The CDR3 spans 14 residues. From germline, CDR1 is SGHTA and CDR2 FQGNSA. CDR3 amino acids: CASSLWGQDYGYTF. As DNA, the CDR3 is TGTGCCAGCAGCTTATGGGGACAGGACTATGGCTACACCTTC.

This clonotype was seen more than once but under ten times. V is TRBV28 and J is TRBJ1-2; no definite D call. The CDR3 is 15 residues long. The ends were cut back, 4 bases at V and 6 bases at J, with 18 bases in the middle. From germline, CDR1 is MDHEN and CDR2 SYDVKM. CDR3 nucleotides: TGTGCCAGCAGTTCCCCCGCGGTCGTCCTACATGGCTACACCTTC. As protein: CASSSPAVVLHGYTF.

The table lists this clonotype with many counts. This chain links TRBV4-3 with TRBJ1-5, with D tentatively TRBD1 (5 bases). The germline V and J ends were trimmed by 1 base and 4 bases, with 11 bases remaining between them. In germline, CDR1 is LGHNA, CDR2 YSLEER. This CDR3 spans 15 amino acids. The CDR3 nucleotides read TGCGCCAGCAGCCAAGGCAGGGCAGGTAATCAGCCCCAGCATTTT. It encodes CASSQGRAGNQPQHF.

This clonotype was counted at least ten times. The rearrangement uses TRBV7-2 and TRBJ2-7; no reliable D call. The CDR3 totals 14 residues. Trimming removed 7 bases from V and 7 bases from J, with 20 bases in between. Germline CDR1 is SGHTA and CDR2 is FQGNSA. The CDR3 spells CASTWAGEAGEQYF. The CDR3 DNA reads as TGTGCCAGCACCTGGGCCGGAGAGGCTGGGGAGCAGTACTTC.

This clonotype was counted many times. This chain joins TRBV11-2 and TRBJ1-1; D is uncertain. The CDR3 spans 15 residues. Germline V gene data show CDR1 as SGHAT and CDR2 as FQNNGV. Trimming stripped 1 base from V and 3 bases from J, with 12 bases between. The CDR3 DNA reads TGTGCCAGCAGCTTAGCTAGGGCATTTGACACTGAAGCTTTCTTT. Translating it yields CASSLARAFDTEAFF.

This clonotype has ten or more counts. V is TRBV12-3 or TRBV12-4 and J is TRBJ1-4; 7 bases line up with TRBD1. Trimming took 6 bases from V and 4 from J; bases not matched to a gene: 5. The CDR3 sequence is 14 residues long. In DNA, the CDR3 is TGTGCCAGCAGCCTGACAGGGATTAATGAAAAACTGTTTTTT. Translating gives CASSLTGINEKLFF.

This clonotype was picked up a small number of times. In nucleotides, the CDR3 is TGTGCCATCAGGAGGGCCTTGGACAATGAGCAGTTCTTC. Translating gives CAIRRALDNEQFF. V is TRBV10-3 and J is TRBJ2-1; TRBD2 might be the D (5 bases). There are 13 residues in the CDR3. CDR1 and CDR2 (germline): ENHRY, SYGVKD. Trimming removed 6 bases at V and 5 bases at J, with 11 bases between.

The table lists this clonotype with many counts. The rearrangement joins TRBV7-2 to TRBJ2-3, with 13 nucleotides matching TRBD2. The germline V gene has CDR1 SGHTA and CDR2 FQGNSA. The CDR3 consists of 16 residues. The V gene end was trimmed by 8 bases and the J gene end by 4 bases; junction bases not matched to a gene: 9. The CDR3 is CASVRGTSGRADTQYF. The CDR3 nucleotides read TGTGCCAGCGTGAGGGGAACTAGCGGGAGGGCAGATACGCAGTATTTT.

V and J are TRBV6-6 and TRBJ2-2; D not certain. The V gene lost 0 bases and the J gene lost 4 bases, with 9 bases spanning the gap. The CDR3 runs 15 residues. The germline V gene has CDR1 MNHNY and CDR2 SVGAGI (reference sequence). CDR3 sequence reads: CASSYSTAATGELFF. In DNA form, the CDR3 reads TGTGCCAGCAGTTACTCGACGGCAGCCACCGGGGAGCTGTTTTTT.

V and J are TRBV7-8 and TRBJ2-1; the D gene is possibly TRBD2 (5 bases). Trimming took 0 bases from V and 12 from J, leaving 15 bases between them. The CDR3 loop spans 14 amino acids. The germline V gene has CDR1 SGHVS and CDR2 FQNEAQ. The DNA of the CDR3 is TGTGCCAGCAGCTTAGCAGAGACAATGAGGGTGCAGTTCTTC. As protein: CASSLAETMRVQFF.

In its sample, this clonotype was seen a few times. The chain joins TRBV6-2 or TRBV6-3 to TRBJ2-1; 8 nucleotides match TRBD2. Trimming took 5 bases from V and 2 from J; bases not matched to a gene: 8. The V gene's germline CDR1 is MNHEY and CDR2 SVGEGT. The CDR3 is 16 residues long. The DNA of the CDR3 is TGTGCCAGCAGTCGGCAGCGGGGGATGGCCTACAATGAGCAGTTCTTC. It specifies CASSRQRGMAYNEQFF.

The chain carries TRBV28 and TRBJ2-3, with 14 bases aligning to TRBD2. V lost 0 bases, J lost 2 bases, and 10 bases stayed unmatched. This CDR3 comprises 20 residues. The germline gives CDR1 MDHEN, CDR2 SYDVKM. The CDR3: CASSLWTSGGAFGSTDTQYF. The CDR3 DNA is TGTGCCAGCAGTTTATGGACTAGCGGGGGGGCCTTTGGCTCCACAGATACGCAGTATTTT.

For this clonotype: The junction departs from the called germline gene at one end, perhaps through a read error. The rearrangement joins TRBV11-2 to TRBJ2-7; D is perhaps TRBD2 (6 bases). CDR1 is SGHAT, CDR2 FQNNGV, per germline. CDR3 length equals 14 residues. In DNA form, the CDR3 reads TGTGCCAGCAGCCTAGACTCCTCGGGAGACGAGCAGTACTTC. It specifies CASSLDSSGDEQYF.